This T cell receptor beta chain stems from a study of blood T cell repertoires in COVID-19. V was cut by 5 bases and J by 3 bases, with 23 bases left in between. Germline CDR1 SGHVS, CDR2 FQNEAQ. The CDR3 has 18 residues. Here immunoSEQ multiplex PCR was the method, and the copy in TCRdb shows in-frame clones only, minus some. Of some 150,000 clones in the sample, approximately 85% were seen once. The rearrangement uses TRBV7-8 and TRBJ1-3; D is undetermined. The sample comprised peripheral blood. This TCR came from a woman in her sixties or seventies with COVID-19, enrolled during active disease. The CDR3 DNA reads as TGTGCCAGCAGCCGATTAGAGGCGAGATCAGCAGTTGGAAACACCATATATTTT. Translated, it gives CASSRLEARSAVGNTIYF.